These 18 T cell receptor beta chains originate from one sample sequenced in a study of blood T cells in healthy people across ages. With a J-beta primer mix and a sample-barcoded 5' primer, a second PCR ran roughly 6 to 11 cycles. TCRdb analysed the 5' RACE reads with MiXCR anew, one entry per CDR3 protein. The sample lists 580,000 or so distinct CDR3 sequences; 47% were seen once. The sequenced sample was blood. The source is a man at least 80 years old in good health.

The rearrangement links TRBV7-2 to TRBJ2-7; 7 bases fit TRBD2. The CDR3 consists of 15 residues. V trimming: 1 base; J trimming: 7 bases; junction bases outside the gene matches: 10. The germline CDR1 and CDR2 sequences are SGHTA and FQGNSA. As DNA, the CDR3 is TGTGCCAGCAGCTTAGGCGGGGGAGGGTTGAATGAGCAGTACTTC. Translation gives CASSLGGGGLNEQYF. Full variable domain (remainder filled in from reference TRBV7-2 and TRBJ2-7): GAGVSQSPSNKVTEKGKDVELRCDPISGHTALYWYRQSLGQGLEFLIYFQGNSAPDKSGLPSDRFSAERTGGSVSTLTIQRTQQEDSAVYLCASSLGGGGLNEQYFGPGTRLTVT.

This clonotype was picked up a small number of times. V usage is TRBV28 and J usage is TRBJ1-4, with a tentative D call TRBD1 (5 bases). V was clipped by 5 bases and J by 0 bases, with 10 bases between them. Germline V CDR1 and CDR2: MDHEN, SYDVKM. The CDR3 covers 15 residues. CDR3 sequence: CASSVRGATNEKLFF. CDR3 DNA: TGTGCCAGCAGTGTCCGGGGGGCAACTAATGAAAAACTGTTTTTT.

This chain connects TRBV7-2 to TRBJ2-5, with D perhaps matching TRBD1 or TRBD2 (6 bases each). The germline V gene has CDR1 SGHTA and CDR2 FQGNSA. The CDR3 is 17 residues long. Trimming cost V 1 base and J 2 bases, with 17 bases left between them. CDR3 coding DNA: TGTGCCAGCAGCTTAGGGATCCGGGGGCTAGTGCAAGAGACCCAGTACTTC. Encoded protein: CASSLGIRGLVQETQYF.

This clonotype was counted at least ten times. V usage is TRBV6-5 and J usage is TRBJ1-2; D not resolved. The CDR3 is made up of 13 amino acids. V lost 0 bases to trimming and J lost 3 bases, with 5 bases between them. From germline, CDR1 is MNHEY and CDR2 SVGAGI. This CDR3 reads CASSYSLHYGYTF. In DNA form, the CDR3 reads TGTGCCAGCAGTTACTCCCTTCACTATGGCTACACCTTC.

The CDR3 region is CATEGSVYEQYF. CDR3 in DNA: TGTGCCACCGAAGGCAGTGTCTACGAGCAGTACTTC. The chain is built from TRBV10-3 and TRBJ2-5, with unresolved D. The J call is uncertain, as TRBJ2-7 better fits the DNA end. Germline loops: CDR1 ENHRY, CDR2 SYGVKD. The CDR3 loop spans 12 amino acids.

The table lists this clonotype with a few counts. The chain uses TRBV9 and TRBJ2-1; D possibly corresponds to TRBD2 (6 bases). V lost 0 bases to trimming and J lost 12 bases, with 13 bases between them. Germline loops: CDR1 SGDLS, CDR2 YYNGEE. The CDR3 spans 13 residues. CDR3 protein: CASSVGMEGMQFF. CDR3 DNA: TGTGCCAGCAGCGTAGGGATGGAGGGGATGCAGTTCTTC.

The CDR3 is CSVARDTDSGANVLTF. The DNA of the CDR3 is TGCAGCGTTGCGCGGGACACCGACTCTGGGGCCAACGTCCTGACTTTC. The chain uses TRBV29-1 and TRBJ2-6; D may be TRBD1 or TRBD2 (6 bases each). V lost 4 bases and J 0 bases, leaving 13 bases between the germline ends. The CDR3 contains 16 residues. Germline assignment: CDR1 SQVTM and CDR2 ANQGSEA.

This clonotype was recorded at least ten times. V is TRBV6-6 and J is TRBJ2-5, with D tentatively TRBD1 (6 bases). The germline V and J ends were trimmed by 5 bases and 7 bases, with 11 bases remaining between them. Germline CDR1 and CDR2: MNHNY and SVGAGI (reference sequence). The CDR3 extends over 12 amino acids. CDR3 DNA sequence: TGTGCCAGCAGTAGGGACAAGGGGACCCAGTACTTC. It yields the protein CASSRDKGTQYF.

CDR3 bases: TGTGCCAGCAGCGCGATACAGGGGGGTCATGGCTACACCTTC. It yields the protein CASSAIQGGHGYTF. The chain carries TRBV7-2 and TRBJ1-2; 8 positions agree with TRBD1. V was clipped by 5 bases and J by 6 bases; unmatched bases: 8. The CDR3 is 14 residues long. Germline CDR1 is SGHTA and CDR2 is FQGNSA. The entire variable domain, with the rest obtained from reference TRBV7-2 and TRBJ1-2, is as follows: GAGVSQSPSNKVTEKGKDVELRCDPISGHTALYWYRQSLGQGLEFLIYFQGNSAPDKSGLPSDRFSAERTGGSVSTLTIQRTQQEDSAVYLCASSAIQGGHGYTFGSGTRLTVV.

Only a few counts were recorded for this clonotype. This chain links TRBV7-9 with TRBJ2-7; D gene ambiguous. Germline loops: CDR1 SEHNR, CDR2 FQNEAQ (reference sequence). CDR3 length: 12 residues. Deletions cut 4 bases from V and 4 bases from J, with 8 bases between. The CDR3 sequence is CASSWTVYEQYF. The CDR3 DNA follows: TGTGCCAGCAGCTGGACGGTATACGAGCAGTACTTC. Combining the CDR3 with reference TRBV7-9 and TRBJ2-7 gives the whole variable domain DTGVSQNPRHKITKRGQNVTFRCDPISEHNRLYWYRQTLGQGPEFLTYFQNEAQLEKSRLLSDRFSAERPKGSFSTLEIQRTEQGDSAMYLCASSWTVYEQYFGPGTRLTVT.

The genes are TRBV6-2 or TRBV6-3 and TRBJ2-5; no definite D call. The CDR3 sequence is 16 residues long. CDR1 is MNHEY, CDR2 SVGEGT, per germline. V was clipped by 5 bases and J by 2 bases, with 18 bases between them. The CDR3 region has the DNA TGTGCCAGCAGTACACCCGTAAACACCTTTCAAGAGACCCAGTACTTC. It translates to CASSTPVNTFQETQYF.

This clonotype was picked up a small number of times. The J gene is TRBJ2-7, the V gene TRBV5-6; 7 bases agree with TRBD1. Losses at the gene ends were 1 base for V and 2 bases for J; bases not matched to a gene: 3. There are 14 residues in the CDR3. Per the germline V gene, CDR1 is SGHDT and CDR2 is YYEEEE. The CDR3 is CASSLPGTAYEQYF. The CDR3 coding sequence is TGTGCCAGCAGCTTGCCCGGGACAGCCTACGAGCAGTACTTC.

The chain carries TRBV6-2 or TRBV6-3 and TRBJ1-1, with a possible D match to TRBD1 (6 bases). Germline V lookup: CDR1 MNHEY, CDR2 SVGEGT. The V gene lost 4 bases and the J gene lost 2 bases, with 11 bases spanning the gap. CDR3 length equals 14 residues. CDR3 amino acids: CASSSLDRNTEAFF. In nucleotides, the CDR3 is TGTGCCAGCAGTTCCTTGGACAGAAACACTGAAGCTTTCTTT.

Only a few counts were recorded for this clonotype. The chain joins TRBV7-6 to TRBJ2-7; D gene unclear. The ends were cut back, 1 base at V and 6 bases at J, with 10 bases in the middle. In germline, CDR1 is SGHVS, CDR2 FNYEAQ. The CDR3 contains 13 residues. The CDR3 loop reads CASSLDVTSEQYF. In nucleotides, the CDR3 is TGTGCCAGCAGCTTAGACGTCACCTCCGAGCAGTACTTC.

This clonotype has more than one count but fewer than ten. The chain has TRBV6-2 or TRBV6-3 and TRBJ2-7, with TRBD2 as a possible D gene (6 bases). The germline V gene encodes CDR1 MNHEY and CDR2 SVGEGT. This CDR3 region has 13 residues. Trimming took off 8 bases at V and 7 bases at J, with 18 bases between the two ends. CDR3: CASRWDFAGEQYF. Written as DNA, the CDR3 is TGTGCCAGCCGTTGGGACTTTGCGGGTGAGCAGTACTTC.

The rearrangement joins TRBV15 to TRBJ1-4; 9 nucleotides agree with TRBD1. This CDR3 spans 17 amino acids. The germline V gene encodes CDR1 LNHNV and CDR2 YYDKDF (reference sequence). The J segment lost 0 bases and the V segment lost 5 bases, leaving 7 bases of the junction unmatched. For the CDR3, the DNA is TGTGCCACCAGCCGAGGACAGGGGAACCCAACTAATGAAAAACTGTTTTTT. Protein: CATSRGQGNPTNEKLFF.

This clonotype appeared a single time. The chain combines TRBV6-2 or TRBV6-3 with TRBJ2-4; D possibly corresponds to TRBD2 (5 bases). This CDR3 comprises 15 residues. Germline-derived CDR1 and CDR2 are MNHEY and SVGEGT. Trimming removed 6 bases at V and 3 bases at J, with 15 bases between. CDR3 residues: CASRKTGVVKNIQYF. Here the CDR3 DNA reads TGTGCCAGCAGAAAGACCGGGGTCGTCAAAAACATTCAGTACTTC.

The chain combines TRBV4-1 with TRBJ2-1, with 8 bases that match TRBD2. The V gene end was trimmed by 4 bases and the J gene end by 5 bases; junction bases not matched to a gene: 7. There are 15 residues in the CDR3. From germline, CDR1 is MGHRA and CDR2 YSYEKL. The CDR3 region is CASSRPGGNNNEQFF. CDR3 bases: TGCGCCAGCAGCCGACCGGGGGGGAATAACAATGAGCAGTTCTTC.